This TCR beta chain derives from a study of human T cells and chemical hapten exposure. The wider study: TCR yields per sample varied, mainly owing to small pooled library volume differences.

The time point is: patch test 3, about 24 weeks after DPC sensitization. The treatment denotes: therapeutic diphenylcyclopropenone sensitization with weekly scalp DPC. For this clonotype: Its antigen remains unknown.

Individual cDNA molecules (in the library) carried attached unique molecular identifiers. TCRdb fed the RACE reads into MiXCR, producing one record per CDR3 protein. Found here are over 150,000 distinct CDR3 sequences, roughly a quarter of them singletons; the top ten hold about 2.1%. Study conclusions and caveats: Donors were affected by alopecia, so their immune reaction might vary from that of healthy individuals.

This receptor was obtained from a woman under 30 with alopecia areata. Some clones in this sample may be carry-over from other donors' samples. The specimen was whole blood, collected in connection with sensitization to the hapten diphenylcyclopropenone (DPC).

CDR3 coding DNA: TGTGCCAGCAGTTCATCAGCTCGCGGACAGGGATTCGAGCAGTACTTC. It encodes CASSSSARGQGFEQYF. This chain uses TRBV27 with TRBJ2-7; 8 bases match TRBD1. Germline values: CDR1 MNHEY, CDR2 SMNVEV (reference sequence). The CDR3 contains 16 residues. Trimming took 4 bases from V and 6 from J; bases not matched to a gene: 14.